The T cell receptor (beta chain) under discussion was sequenced for a study of T cell responses to AZD1222 COVID-19 vaccine. Study-level information: Doses given second, at about 4 or about 12 weeks, were pooled.

Sequenced by immunoSEQ multiplex PCR; TCRdb stores in-frame clones only, minus some. The data show tens of thousands of clones, with approximately 90% seen just once and under 6.5% held by the top ten. Notes on the study in general: Regions 160-218 and 743-854 held dominance among vaccine-associated CD4 TCRs, which spanned spike. Among the donors, most were white British and more were female, and clonal diversity was possibly underestimated. Only a handful of individuals given AZD1222 were seropositive at baseline.

Germline V gene lookup returns CDR1 SGHVS and CDR2 FNYEAQ. This CDR3 region has 15 residues. V trimming: 7 bases; J trimming: 3 bases; junction bases outside the gene matches: 7. A remark on this clone: Its matching antigen is unknown.

This clonotype originated in an adult in good health. The starting material was peripheral blood, obtained on day 0 of AZD1222 vaccination. This chain links TRBV7-6 with TRBJ2-2, with TRBD1 matching over 8 bases. CDR3 loop: CASTPQGADTGELFF. In DNA form, the CDR3 reads TGTGCCAGCACCCCGCAGGGGGCGGACACCGGGGAGCTGTTTTTT.